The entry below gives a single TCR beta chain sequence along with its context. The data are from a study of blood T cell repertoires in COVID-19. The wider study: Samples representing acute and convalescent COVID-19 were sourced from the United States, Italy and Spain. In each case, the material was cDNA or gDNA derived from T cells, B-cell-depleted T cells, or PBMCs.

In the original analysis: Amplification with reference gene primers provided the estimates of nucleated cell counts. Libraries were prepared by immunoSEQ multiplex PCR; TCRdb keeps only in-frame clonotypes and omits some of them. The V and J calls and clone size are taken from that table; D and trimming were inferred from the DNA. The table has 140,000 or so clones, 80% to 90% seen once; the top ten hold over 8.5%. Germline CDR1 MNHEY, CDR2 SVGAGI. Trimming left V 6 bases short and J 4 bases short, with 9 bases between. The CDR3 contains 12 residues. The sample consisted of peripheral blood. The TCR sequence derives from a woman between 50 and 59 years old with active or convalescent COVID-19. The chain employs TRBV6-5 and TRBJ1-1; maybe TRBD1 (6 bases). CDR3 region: CASSPTGTEAFF. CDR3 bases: TGTGCCAGCAGCCCGACAGGCACTGAAGCTTTCTTT.